This T cell receptor beta chain was profiled in a study of T cell responses to AZD1222 COVID-19 vaccine. Using immunoSEQ multiplex PCR, the repertoire was profiled, and TCRdb retains in-frame clones only, with some absent. There are about 190,000 clones in the sample; roughly 92% occur only once, and approximately 1.3% lies in the top ten. Germline V gene lookup returns CDR1 KGHDR and CDR2 SFDVKD. With V trimmed by 4 bases and J by 4 bases, 4 bases remained unmatched. The CDR3 extends over 14 amino acids. Here the sequenced sample was peripheral blood, taken on day 0 of AZD1222 vaccination. This rearrangement joins TRBV24-1 to TRBJ2-7, with 9 nucleotides matching TRBD1. The origin of this receptor is an adult in good health. CDR3 loop: CATSESTGGYEQYF. The CDR3 DNA follows: TGTGCCACCAGTGAATCGACAGGGGGTTACGAGCAGTACTTC.